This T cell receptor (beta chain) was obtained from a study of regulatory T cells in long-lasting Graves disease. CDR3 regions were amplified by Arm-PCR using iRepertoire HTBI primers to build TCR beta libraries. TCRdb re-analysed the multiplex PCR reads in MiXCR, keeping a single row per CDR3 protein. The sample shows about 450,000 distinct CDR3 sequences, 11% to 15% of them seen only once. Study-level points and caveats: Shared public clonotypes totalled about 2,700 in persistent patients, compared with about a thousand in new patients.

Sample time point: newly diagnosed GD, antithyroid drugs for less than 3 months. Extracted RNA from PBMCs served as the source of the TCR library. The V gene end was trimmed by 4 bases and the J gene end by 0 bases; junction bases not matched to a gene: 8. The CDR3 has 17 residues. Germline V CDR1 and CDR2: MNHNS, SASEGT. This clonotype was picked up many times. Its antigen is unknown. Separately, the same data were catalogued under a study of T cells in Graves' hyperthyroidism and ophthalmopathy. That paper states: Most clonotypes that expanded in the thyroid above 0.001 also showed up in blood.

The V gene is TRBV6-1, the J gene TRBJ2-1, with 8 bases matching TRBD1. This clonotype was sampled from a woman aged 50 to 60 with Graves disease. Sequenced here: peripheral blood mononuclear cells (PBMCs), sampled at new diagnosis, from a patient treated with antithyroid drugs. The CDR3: CASSGARTGSSYNEQFF. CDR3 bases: TGTGCCAGCAGTGGGGCCCGGACAGGGAGCTCCTACAATGAGCAGTTCTTC.